The present T cell receptor (beta chain) was sequenced within a study of CXCR4 blockade with PD-1 therapy in pancreatic cancer (dated by TCRdb to the late 2010s). With regard to the full study: The study analyzed resected pancreatic ductal adenocarcinoma using both multiplex immunohistochemistry and TCRbeta immunosequencing, alongside ex vivo slice culture that tested PD-1 and CXCR4 blockade. Two geographically distinct regions were TCR-sequenced from each of 6 tumors to assess intratumoral heterogeneity. Study-wide conclusions, independent of this receptor: A strong correlation was found between the frequency of an amino acid clone and the number of distinct nucleotide rearrangements encoding that clone, which suggests convergent selection driven by common tumor antigens. Because only TCRbeta chains were sequenced, true antigen-specificity overlap among the convergent dominant clones remained unconfirmed, awaiting paired alpha-beta single-cell sequencing. Tumors had clonal expansion, with a mean productive clonality of about 0.15 compared with over 0.045 in healthy blood, yet clonality showed no correlation with survival.

The patients who supplied the archived tumor blocks had received no neoadjuvant therapy before resection. For the preserved-tissue arm, the study drew on 30 surgical resection samples taken from some 26 pancreatic ductal adenocarcinoma patients who had not been treated previously. DNA for the resection arm was extracted from ten 5-micron curls of FFPE tumor lying next to the multiplex immunohistochemistry slide. In regard to this clone: Its antigen is still unknown. No per-base quality is available; no much larger clone lies one base away.

The CDR3 goes from the cysteine to the phenylalanine over 18 residues. Just CDR3 DNA is preserved here, 54 bases in frame from base 1. Germline trimming: 1 base from V, 5 bases from J; junction bases outside gene matches: 16. Based on the germline V gene, the CDR1 and CDR2 sequences are KGHSH and LQKENI. The immunoSEQ Assay at Adaptive Biotechnologies was used to immunosequence TCRbeta CDR3 regions from the extracted DNA. Turning to the authors' computational methods: To measure the absolute abundance of each unique TCRbeta CDR3, the sequences were collapsed and filtered. Clonality, calculated using only productive in-frame rearrangements, was defined as 1 minus Pielou's evenness. Regional overlap was measured by following the top 100 nucleotide rearrangements across paired samples, and the Morisita index was used to compare paired samples with unrelated samples. Convergence of nucleotide rearrangements onto identical amino acid sequences was assessed with the immunoSEQ Rearrangement Details tool. The immuneACCESS repertoire file appears here via TCRdb, limited to in-frame rearrangements. These files lack a portion of the clones; in checked studies, under half of the deficit traces to unresolved V genes, and the cause of the others is not known. D and trimming come from the DNA, and the V and J calls and clone size come from that table. This sample is represented by thousands of clones; 50% to 65% of them were singletons. Clones ranked in the top ten supply more than 13% of the sample.

The TCR was taken from a human donor with pancreatic ductal adenocarcinoma. The V and J segments used are TRBV18 and TRBJ1-2; 7 bases in the middle match TRBD1. What was sequenced was tumor tissue. The sequenced DNA is TGTGCCAGCTCACCACAGTGGAGGGGGCCCTCCTTCCTATATGGCTACACCTTC. This translates into CASSPQWRGPSFLYGYTF.